Each of the 20 T cell receptor beta chains below was sequenced from the same sample in a study of T-cell reconstitution after alpha-beta-depleted transplantation in children. Molecular barcoding with unique molecular identifiers was used for the TCRbeta library. TCRdb called the PCR reads again in MiXCR, with one record for every CDR3 protein. The sample has approximately 290,000 distinct CDR3 sequences, approximately 10% seen once. The sample was peripheral blood, taken 180 days after TCRalphabeta/CD19-depleted stem cell transplant. All receptors come from a male patient between 2 and 15 years old who had a stem cell transplant for chronic granulomatous disease, so the T cells may come from the graft donor.

This clonotype occurred many times. The chain recombines TRBV6-1 with TRBJ1-2, with TRBD1 as a possible D gene (6 bases). CDR1 and CDR2 (germline): MNHNS, SASEGT. The CDR3 is 15 residues long. Trimming left V 2 bases short and J 8 bases short, with 18 bases between. DNA for the CDR3: TGTGCCAGCAGTGAACCATCGCGGGACATGGGGGGCTACACCTTC. It is translated as CASSEPSRDMGGYTF.

There are many counts of this clonotype. V usage is TRBV12-3 or TRBV12-4 and J usage is TRBJ2-2; D is unclear. This CDR3 contains 13 residues. Trimming stripped 4 bases from V and 5 bases from J, with 8 bases between. The CDR3 nucleotides read TGTGCCAGCAGTTCGTTCCGAACCGGGGAGCTGTTTTTT. As protein: CASSSFRTGELFF.

This clonotype was counted only a few times. V is TRBV6-2 or TRBV6-3 and J is TRBJ1-2; TRBD1 matches 10 bases. Germline V gene data show CDR1 as MNHEY and CDR2 as SVGEGT. This CDR3 region has 15 residues. After removal of 6 bases from V and 4 bases from J, the junction contained 8 bases not matched to a gene. CDR3 loop: CASSHATGGLYGYTF. The DNA of the CDR3 is TGTGCCAGCAGCCACGCGACAGGGGGCCTCTATGGCTACACCTTC.

This clonotype was seen many times. This chain joins TRBV7-3 and TRBJ2-1, with D maybe TRBD2 (6 bases). Per germline, CDR1 SGHTA and CDR2 FQGTGA. The CDR3 contains 15 residues. V was clipped by 2 bases and J by 7 bases, with 15 bases between them. The CDR3 region has the DNA TGTGCCAGCAGCTTAGGCCCACGCGGGATGAATGAGCAGTTCTTC. It specifies CASSLGPRGMNEQFF.

In this sample, this clonotype turned up many times. The chain is built from TRBV20-1 and TRBJ2-1; TRBD2 matches at 13 bases. The germline CDR1 and CDR2 sequences are DFQATT and SNEGSKA (reference sequence). This CDR3 region has 15 residues. The trim removed 2 bases at V and 9 bases at J, leaving 7 bases unmatched. This CDR3 reads CSARRLAGGWGEQFF. DNA of the CDR3: TGCAGTGCTAGAAGACTAGCGGGGGGTTGGGGTGAGCAGTTCTTC.

This clonotype was counted ten times or more. The CDR3 nucleotides are TGCAGTGCTAGAGATCCGGCTAGCGGGAGGGCCAGAAATGAGCAGTTCTTC. Amino acid sequence: CSARDPASGRARNEQFF. This rearrangement joins TRBV20-1 to TRBJ2-1; TRBD2 aligns across 12 bases. V was pared by 0 bases and J by 7 bases, with 10 bases of the junction left unmatched. The CDR3 totals 17 residues. Germline assignment: CDR1 DFQATT and CDR2 SNEGSKA (reference sequence).

This clonotype was recorded at least ten times. The chain employs TRBV28 and TRBJ2-1; possible D gene TRBD2, 6 bases. Germline V lookup: CDR1 MDHEN, CDR2 SYDVKM. Trimming removed 3 bases at V and 5 bases at J, with 11 bases between. There are 14 residues in the CDR3. The CDR3 loop reads CASSFTPGDNEQFF. CDR3 coding DNA: TGTGCCAGCAGTTTTACTCCGGGGGACAATGAGCAGTTCTTC. Looking up the rest from reference TRBV28 and TRBJ2-1 gives the full variable domain: DVKVTQSSRYLVKRTGEKVFLECVQDMDHENMFWYRQDPGLGLRLIYFSYDVKMKEKGDIPEGYSVSREKKERFSLILESASTNQTSMYLCASSFTPGDNEQFFGPGTRLTVL.

This clonotype occurred many times. The chain recombines TRBV20-1 with TRBJ2-2, with 7 bases that match TRBD2. The CDR3 sequence is 14 residues long. The ends lost 4 bases at V and 6 bases at J; junction bases unmatched: 8. The germline CDR1 and CDR2 sequences are DFQATT and SNEGSKA (reference sequence). Here the CDR3 DNA reads TGCAGTGCTATGGTGGGAGGGCCGGCCGGGGAGCTGTTTTTT. This sequence encodes CSAMVGGPAGELFF.

Remarks on this clonotype: This may come from a read error, since a much larger clone is one base off. V gene TRBV10-2 combines with J gene TRBJ2-3; D possibly matches TRBD1 or TRBD2 (5 bases each). V dropped 5 bases and J dropped 6 bases, with 9 bases sitting between them. The length of the CDR3 is 12 residues. CDR1 is WSHSY and CDR2 is SAAADI in the germline V gene. The CDR3 bases are TGCGCCAGCAGTTGGGACGCCGATACGCAGTATTTT. It yields the protein CASSWDADTQYF.

This clonotype has a count of ten or more. The chain joins TRBV7-6 to TRBJ2-7; no clear D. Trimming shortened V by 5 bases and J by 3 bases, and 11 bases separated the two germline ends. The CDR3 length is 13 residues. The germline V gene has CDR1 SGHVS and CDR2 FNYEAQ. CDR3 sequence: CASSLARNYEQYF. The CDR3 nucleotides read TGTGCCAGCAGCCTGGCCAGAAACTACGAGCAGTACTTC. Complete variable domain (other parts from reference TRBV7-6 and TRBJ2-7): GAGVSQSPRYKVTKRGQDVALRCDPISGHVSLYWYRQALGQGPEFLTYFNYEAQQDKSGLPNDRFSAERPEGSISTLTIQRTEQRDSAMYRCASSLARNYEQYFGPGTRLTVT.

This clonotype showed up just a few times. The chain recombines TRBV19 with TRBJ1-5; D not certain. CDR1 and CDR2 (germline): LNHDA, SQIVND (reference sequence). CDR3 length: 16 residues. V was trimmed by 6 bases and J by 6 bases, leaving 21 bases between them. The CDR3 protein is CASRPPTSLHIQPQHF. In DNA, the CDR3 is TGTGCCAGTAGGCCCCCAACGAGCTTACACATTCAGCCCCAGCATTTT.

This clonotype appeared many times. It is unclear where the CDR3 begins or ends on the DNA, so no DNA is shown, and the CDR3 is as TCRdb lists it. This chain links TRBV12-3 or TRBV12-4 with TRBJ2-7; TRBD1, as called in the table, went unchecked against the DNA. The CDR3 contains 11 residues when both ends are counted. CDR3 protein: CASSFGQGIYF.

This clonotype has more than one count but fewer than ten. This rearrangement joins TRBV20-1 to TRBJ2-2; D remains unclear. There are 13 residues in the CDR3. Germline values: CDR1 DFQATT, CDR2 SNEGSKA (reference sequence). Trimming cost V 0 bases and J 7 bases, with 9 bases left between them. The CDR3 is CSARERQNGELFF. The DNA for the CDR3 is TGCAGTGCTAGAGAACGACAAAACGGGGAGCTGTTTTTT.

This clonotype was picked up many times. The chain couples TRBV7-6 to TRBJ2-7; no clear D gene. Germline CDR1 and CDR2: SGHVS and FNYEAQ. The V end was cut by 3 bases, the J end by 6 bases, with 12 bases between. This CDR3 contains 13 residues. The CDR3, as DNA: TGTGCCAGCAGCTTTAAACAGACTTTCGAGCAGTACTTC. This translates into CASSFKQTFEQYF.

This clonotype has a count of ten or more. The chain uses TRBV11-2 and TRBJ2-1, with TRBD2 matching over 7 bases. This CDR3 spans 14 amino acids. Germline V gene sequence: CDR1 SGHAT, CDR2 FQNNGV. With V trimmed by 2 bases and J by 7 bases, 5 bases remained unmatched. The CDR3 sequence: CASSLWEGWNEQFF. The CDR3 DNA reads TGTGCCAGCAGCTTATGGGAGGGGTGGAATGAGCAGTTCTTC.

This clonotype was seen repeatedly, ten times or more. V is TRBV12-3 or TRBV12-4 and J is TRBJ2-2; D is undetermined. The ends were cut back, 3 bases at V and 0 bases at J, with 14 bases in the middle. This CDR3 spans 17 amino acids. Here the CDR3 DNA reads TGTGCCAGCAGTTTGGGCAGAGATTACCCGAACACCGGGGAGCTGTTTTTT. This translates into CASSLGRDYPNTGELFF.

This clonotype was counted ten times or more. The chain recombines TRBV28 with TRBJ1-2, with D possibly being TRBD1 (5 bases). CDR1 and CDR2 (germline): MDHEN, SYDVKM. V was trimmed by 5 bases and J by 0 bases, leaving 16 bases between them. The CDR3 has 16 residues. CDR3 region: CASSGRQGPANYGYTF. The DNA of the CDR3 is TGTGCCAGCAGTGGAAGGCAGGGTCCCGCTAACTATGGCTACACCTTC.

At least ten counts were recorded for this clonotype. The V call is TRBV3-1, the J call TRBJ2-3, with 12 bases aligning to TRBD1. From germline, CDR1 is LGHDT and CDR2 YNNKEL (reference sequence). The CDR3 has 18 amino acids. The V gene end was trimmed by 0 bases and the J gene end by 3 bases; junction bases not matched to a gene: 7. The CDR3 here is CASSQDGTGGAGTDTQYF. DNA for the CDR3: TGTGCCAGCAGCCAAGATGGGACAGGGGGCGCCGGGACAGATACGCAGTATTTT.

Worth noting for this clonotype: A much larger clone lies a single base off, so this may be a read error. The rearrangement links TRBV7-2 to TRBJ2-3; TRBD2 matches at 8 bases. This CDR3 comprises 14 residues. CDR1 and CDR2 from the germline V gene are SGHTA and FQGNSA. J gave up 5 bases and V 7 bases, and 8 bases lay outside the gene matches. CDR3 sequence reads: CTSKPGGRGDTQYF. As DNA, the CDR3 is TGTACCAGCAAGCCGGGAGGGAGGGGAGATACGCAGTATTTT.

To note about this clonotype: A read error may be the cause here, since a much bigger clone is one base away. Likely a read error: the CDR3 ends without its conserved phenylalanine or tryptophan. This chain joins TRBV12-3 or TRBV12-4 and TRBJ2-3; a weak D match, TRBD2 (6 bases). The CDR3 is 13 residues long. The V gene lost 8 bases and the J gene lost 4 bases, with 13 bases spanning the gap. As DNA, the CDR3 is TGTGCCAGCGCGGGACTCCACTCAGATACGCAGTATTAT. It specifies CASAGLHSDTQYY.